A selection of T cell receptor beta chains follows, all from one sample in a study of PD-1 blockade in classical Hodgkin lymphoma. TCRdb's copy holds only in-frame clones and misses some; the assay was immunoSEQ multiplex PCR. The sample yields 8,000 to 8,500 clones, 70% to 90% seen once. Material: CD8+ T cells from blood, obtained at baseline. These receptors all stem from a human donor with classical Hodgkin lymphoma. Both conserved end residues are trimmed from each CDR3. The order of the fields is V gene, D gene, J gene, CDR3 protein. D genes are given only for firm matches.

V gene: TRBV27
D gene: NA
J gene: TRBJ2-4
CDR3 protein: ASSPIDRAKNIQY

V gene: TRBV27
D gene: TRBD1
J gene: TRBJ2-5
CDR3 protein: ASSPIVGLQGETQY

V gene: TRBV19
D gene: TRBD2
J gene: TRBJ2-6
CDR3 protein: ASSPGLALGANVLT

V gene: TRBV10-2
D gene: TRBD1
J gene: TRBJ2-6
CDR3 protein: ASTGTESSGANVLT

V gene: TRBV4-1
D gene: TRBD2
J gene: TRBJ2-3
CDR3 protein: ASSPMPSGGAKDTQY

V gene: TRBV27
D gene: NA
J gene: TRBJ2-6
CDR3 protein: ASSLEQRSGANVLT

V gene: TRBV27
D gene: NA
J gene: TRBJ1-3
CDR3 protein: ASRLGSGPGNTIY

V gene: TRBV28
D gene: NA
J gene: TRBJ2-1
CDR3 protein: ASSLGTFLSYNEQF

V gene: TRBV19
D gene: NA
J gene: TRBJ1-1
CDR3 protein: ASRNGLGYTEAF

V gene: TRBV11-2
D gene: TRBD1
J gene: TRBJ2-3
CDR3 protein: ASSYRDRGPDTQY

V gene: TRBV27
D gene: TRBD1
J gene: TRBJ2-3
CDR3 protein: ASSLLSPQGASTDTQY

V gene: TRBV10-2
D gene: NA
J gene: TRBJ1-1
CDR3 protein: ASSEGQNEAF

V gene: TRBV6-1
D gene: NA
J gene: TRBJ2-3
CDR3 protein: ASSEVLASTDTQY

V gene: TRBV4-1
D gene: NA
J gene: TRBJ2-2
CDR3 protein: ASSQVGGAGTGELF

V gene: TRBV19
D gene: NA
J gene: TRBJ2-7
CDR3 protein: ASSMGDGGYEQY

V gene: TRBV6-5
D gene: NA
J gene: TRBJ1-2
CDR3 protein: ASRRGRREYGYT

V gene: TRBV7-9
D gene: NA
J gene: TRBJ2-3
CDR3 protein: ASSLVVGGTDTQY

V gene: TRBV27
D gene: NA
J gene: TRBJ2-7
CDR3 protein: ASGPLVGEQY

V gene: TRBV7-9
D gene: NA
J gene: TRBJ2-3
CDR3 protein: ASSLVIADTQY